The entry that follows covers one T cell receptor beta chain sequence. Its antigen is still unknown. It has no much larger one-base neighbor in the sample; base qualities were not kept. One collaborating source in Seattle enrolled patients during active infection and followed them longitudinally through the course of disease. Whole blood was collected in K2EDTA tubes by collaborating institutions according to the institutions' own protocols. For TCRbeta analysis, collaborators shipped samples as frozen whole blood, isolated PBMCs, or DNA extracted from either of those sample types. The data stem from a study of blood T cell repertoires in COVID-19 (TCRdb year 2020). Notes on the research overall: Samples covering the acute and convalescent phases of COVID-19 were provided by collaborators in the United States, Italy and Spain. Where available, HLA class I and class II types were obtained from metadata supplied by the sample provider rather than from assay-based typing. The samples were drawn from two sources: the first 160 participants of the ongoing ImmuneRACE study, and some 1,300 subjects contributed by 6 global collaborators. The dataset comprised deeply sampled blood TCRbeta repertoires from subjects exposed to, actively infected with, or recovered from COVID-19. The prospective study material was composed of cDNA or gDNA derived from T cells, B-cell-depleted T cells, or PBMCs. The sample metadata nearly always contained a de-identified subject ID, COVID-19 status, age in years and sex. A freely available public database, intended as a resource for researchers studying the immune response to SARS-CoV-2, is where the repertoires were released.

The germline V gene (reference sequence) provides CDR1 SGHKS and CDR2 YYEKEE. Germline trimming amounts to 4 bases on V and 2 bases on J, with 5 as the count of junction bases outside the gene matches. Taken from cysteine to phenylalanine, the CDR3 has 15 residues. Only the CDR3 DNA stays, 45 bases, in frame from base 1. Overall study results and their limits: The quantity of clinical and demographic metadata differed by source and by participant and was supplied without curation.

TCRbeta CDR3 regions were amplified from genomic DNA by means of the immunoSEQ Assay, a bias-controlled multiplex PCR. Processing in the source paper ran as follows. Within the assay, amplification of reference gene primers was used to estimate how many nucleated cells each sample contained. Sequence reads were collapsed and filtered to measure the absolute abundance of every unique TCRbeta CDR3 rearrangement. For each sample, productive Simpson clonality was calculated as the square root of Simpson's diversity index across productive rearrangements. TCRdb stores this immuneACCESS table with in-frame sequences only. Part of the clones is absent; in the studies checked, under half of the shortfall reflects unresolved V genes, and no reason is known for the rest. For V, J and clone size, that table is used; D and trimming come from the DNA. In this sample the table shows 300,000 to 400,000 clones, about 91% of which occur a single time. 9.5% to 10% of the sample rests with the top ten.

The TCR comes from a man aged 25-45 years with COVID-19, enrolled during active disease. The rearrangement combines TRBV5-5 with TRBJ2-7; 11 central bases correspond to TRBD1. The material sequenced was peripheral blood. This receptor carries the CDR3 CASSAGTGGPYEQYF. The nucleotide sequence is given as TGTGCCAGCAGCGCCGGGACAGGGGGTCCCTACGAGCAGTACTTC.